These 16 T cell receptor beta chains share one sample of origin, sequenced in a study of graft-versus-host responses after intestinal transplantation. Produced via immunoSEQ multiplex PCR; TCRdb's table is partial and in-frame only. The table has roughly 10,000 clones, roughly 27% seen once. Sequences were derived from alloreactive CD4+ T cells from a mixed lymphocyte reaction culture, sampled before intestinal transplant. Subset described: CFSE-low proliferating T cells sorted from approximately 6-day pre-transplant mixed lymphocyte reaction (GvH or HvG direction). The receptors derive from a human patient who received an intestinal transplant.

This chain joins TRBV28 and TRBJ2-1; a possible D gene is TRBD2 (6 bases). CDR1 is MDHEN and CDR2 is SYDVKM in the germline V gene. Trimming shortened V by 6 bases and J by 9 bases, and 15 bases separated the two germline ends. CDR3 length equals 13 residues. The CDR3 DNA is TGTGCCAGCAGACGGGAGTCGAAGGGTGAGCAGTTCTTC. Translation: CASRRESKGEQFF.

By frequency in the sample, this clone is medium-sized (0.01 to 0.1%). CDR3 amino acids: CASSVTYRNTGELFF. CDR3 coding DNA: TGTGCCAGCAGCGTAACCTACAGAAACACCGGGGAGCTGTTTTTT. The chain is built from TRBV9 and TRBJ2-2, with D unclear. This CDR3 has 15 amino acids. With 1 base removed from V and 2 bases from J, the gap between germline ends came to 9 bases. Per the germline V gene, CDR1 is SGDLS and CDR2 is YYNGEE.

This clone has just a few counts. Sequence at one end of the junction differs from germline and may be a read error. Other DNA sequences in the sample encode the same CDR3. J is TRBJ2-7 and V is TRBV5-1, with no clear D. Germline-derived CDR1 and CDR2 are SGHRS and YFSETQ. The CDR3 extends over 14 amino acids. CDR3 nucleotides: TGTGCCAGCAGCTTGGCGGTAGGAGTCTACGAGCAGTACTTC. This encodes CASSLAVGVYEQYF.

This clone is medium-sized within its sample. The chain is built from TRBV10-2 and TRBJ2-1; TRBD1 is a possible D gene (6 bases). The germline V gene encodes CDR1 WSHSY and CDR2 SAAADI. V gave up 4 bases and J gave up 8 bases, with 9 bases separating them. CDR3 length equals 12 residues. This CDR3 is CASSGQVDEQFF. CDR3 nucleotides: TGCGCCAGCAGTGGACAGGTGGATGAGCAGTTCTTC.

This chain uses TRBV19 with TRBJ1-5; a possible D gene is TRBD1 (6 bases). Trimming stripped 4 bases from V and 7 bases from J, with 11 bases between. Germline CDR1 and CDR2: LNHDA and SQIVND (reference sequence). The CDR3 is 13 amino acids. The CDR3 sequence: CASSTGGAQPQHF. The DNA of the CDR3 is TGTGCCAGTAGTACCGGGGGGGCCCAGCCCCAGCATTTT.

Relative to its sample, this clone is medium-sized. V gene TRBV5-1 combines with J gene TRBJ2-7; weak D call: TRBD2 (6 bases). The V gene lost 0 bases and the J gene lost 4 bases, with 8 bases spanning the gap. The CDR3 runs 13 residues. The germline V gene has CDR1 SGHRS and CDR2 YFSETQ. The CDR3 nucleotides read TGCGCCAGCAGCTTGGAACTAGCTTACGAGCAGTACTTC. Translating it yields CASSLELAYEQYF.

Judged by abundance, this clone is medium-sized (0.01 to 0.1%). The chain carries TRBV29-1 and TRBJ2-7; no clear D gene. Trimming shortened V by 4 bases and J by 1 base, and 8 bases separated the two germline ends. The CDR3 is made up of 12 amino acids. CDR1 and CDR2 from the germline V gene are SQVTM and ANQGSEA. DNA for the CDR3: TGCAGCGTTGTCGGGCCTTCCTACGAGCAGTACTTC. This encodes CSVVGPSYEQYF.

This rearrangement joins TRBV6-1 to TRBJ2-7; 8 nucleotides align to TRBD1. V shed 5 bases and J 3 bases; nucleotides not matched to a gene: 9. The CDR3 is made up of 15 amino acids. Germline V gene lookup returns CDR1 MNHNS and CDR2 SASEGT. CDR3 in DNA: TGTGCCAGCAGTTTATCGGCCGGACAGGGCTACGAGCAGTACTTC. Protein: CASSLSAGQGYEQYF.

The rearrangement links TRBV4-1 to TRBJ2-1; D gene uncertain. The germline CDR1 and CDR2 sequences are MGHRA and YSYEKL. V lost 6 bases, J lost 0 bases, and 12 bases lay in between. The CDR3 totals 15 residues. The CDR3 coding sequence is TGCGCCAGCAGGGTATGGCTAAGCTCCTACAATGAGCAGTTCTTC. Residues: CASRVWLSSYNEQFF.

The V and J genes are TRBV10-3 and TRBJ2-1, with TRBD2 matching 10 bases. V lost 8 bases, J lost 4 bases, and 5 bases stayed unmatched. The CDR3 has 14 residues. The V gene's germline CDR1 is ENHRY and CDR2 SYGVKD. CDR3 region: CAILAGAEYNEQFF. In DNA, the CDR3 is TGTGCCATCCTAGCGGGAGCAGAATACAATGAGCAGTTCTTC.

This clone was found a few times. The gene calls are TRBV5-4 and TRBJ1-2; the D gene is possibly TRBD1 (6 bases). Deletions cut 1 base from V and 3 bases from J, with 10 bases between. The CDR3 totals 14 residues. Germline V gives CDR1 SGHNT, CDR2 YYREEE (reference sequence). For the CDR3, the DNA is TGTGCCAGCAGCTTGATCGGGGGCGACTATGGCTACACCTTC. It codes for CASSLIGGDYGYTF.

The chain employs TRBV30 and TRBJ2-7; D gene unclear. In germline, CDR1 is GTSNPN, CDR2 SVGIG (reference sequence). This CDR3 spans 11 amino acids. V shed 0 bases and J shed 4 bases, with 4 bases lying between them. The CDR3 here is CAWSVSYEQYF. As DNA, the CDR3 is TGTGCCTGGAGTGTAAGTTACGAGCAGTACTTC.

CDR3 in DNA: TGCGCCAGCAGCCCCGAACCCCCCCAGACCTCTGGGGCCAACGTCCTGACTTTC. Translation: CASSPEPPQTSGANVLTF. V usage is TRBV4-1 and J usage is TRBJ2-6; D not certain. The CDR3 is 18 amino acids. Trimming left V 4 bases short and J 0 bases short, with 16 bases between. Germline V CDR1 and CDR2: MGHRA, YSYEKL.

This clone is termed medium-sized. The V gene is TRBV2, the J gene TRBJ2-7; possible D gene TRBD1, 5 bases. The CDR3 is made up of 13 amino acids. Germline V gives CDR1 SNHLY, CDR2 FYNNEI. Trimming stripped 3 bases from V and 4 bases from J, with 10 bases between. The CDR3, as DNA: TGTGCCAGCAGTGATTGGGGCGGATACGAGCAGTACTTC. Amino acid sequence: CASSDWGGYEQYF.

V and J are TRBV13 and TRBJ1-2; maybe TRBD1 (5 bases). V shed 7 bases and J shed 5 bases, with 17 bases lying between them. In germline, CDR1 is PRHDT, CDR2 FYEKMQ (reference sequence). The CDR3 contains 14 residues. CDR3 residues: CASTPQGSLYGYTF. CDR3 DNA sequence: TGTGCCAGCACCCCCCAGGGATCTCTGTATGGCTACACCTTC. Full variable domain (outside the CDR3, taken from reference TRBV13 and TRBJ1-2): AAGVIQSPRHLIKEKRETATLKCYPIPRHDTVYWYQQGPGQDPQFLISFYEKMQSDKGSIPDRFSAQQFSDYHSELNMSSLELGDSALYFCASTPQGSLYGYTFGSGTRLTVV.

This clone was recorded a few times. The V and J genes are TRBV12-5 and TRBJ2-7; tentative D call: TRBD1 (5 bases). Trimming cost V 3 bases and J 4 bases, with 10 bases left between them. Germline V CDR1 and CDR2: LGHNT, FRNRAP. The length of the CDR3 is 13 residues. In nucleotides, the CDR3 is TGTGCTAGTGGTTTCGACAGTGCGTACGAGCAGTACTTC. Its translation: CASGFDSAYEQYF.